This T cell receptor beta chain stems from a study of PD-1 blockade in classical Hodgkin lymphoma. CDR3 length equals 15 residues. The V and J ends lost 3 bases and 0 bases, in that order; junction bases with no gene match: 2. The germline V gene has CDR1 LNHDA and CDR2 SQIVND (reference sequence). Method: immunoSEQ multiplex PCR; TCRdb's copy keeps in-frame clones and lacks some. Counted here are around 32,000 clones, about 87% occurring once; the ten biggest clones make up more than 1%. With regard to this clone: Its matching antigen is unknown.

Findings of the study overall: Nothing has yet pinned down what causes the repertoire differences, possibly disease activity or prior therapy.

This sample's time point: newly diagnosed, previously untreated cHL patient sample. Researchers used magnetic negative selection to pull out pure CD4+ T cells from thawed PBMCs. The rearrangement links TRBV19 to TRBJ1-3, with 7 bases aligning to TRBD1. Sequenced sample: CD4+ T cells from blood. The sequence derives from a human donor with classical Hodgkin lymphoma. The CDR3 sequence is CASSIGDSSGNTIYF. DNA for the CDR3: TGTGCCAGTAGTATTGGGGACAGCTCTGGAAACACCATATATTTT.